These 26 T cell receptor beta chains were all obtained from the same sample, sequenced in a study of blood T cells in healthy people across ages. A second 7 to 11 cycle PCR used barcoded and J-beta primers. TCRdb redid the calling of the 5' RACE reads with MiXCR, one entry per CDR3 protein. The table includes about 1,000,000 distinct CDR3 sequences, less than 50% detected once. The sample was blood. The receptors shown here come from a woman aged 55-69 years in good health.

The J gene is TRBJ2-3, the V gene TRBV7-2; 14 bases are a match to TRBD2. CDR1 is SGHTA and CDR2 is FQGNSA in the germline V gene. The CDR3 runs to 15 residues. The V and J ends lost 4 bases and 4 bases, in that order; junction bases with no gene match: 1. CDR3 nucleotides: TGTGCCAGCAGCTGGACTAGCGGGAGGCCAGATACGCAGTATTTT. This codes for CASSWTSGRPDTQYF.

There are a few counts of this clonotype. The rearrangement links TRBV7-4 to TRBJ1-5; tentatively, D is TRBD1 (5 bases). The CDR3 sequence is 16 residues long. V dropped 5 bases and J dropped 3 bases, with 17 bases sitting between them. Germline CDR1 reads SGHVT; CDR2 reads SQSDAQ. The CDR3 DNA is TGTGCCAGCAGCCCCCCGGTAACAGGAGACAATCAGCCCCAGCATTTT. Protein product: CASSPPVTGDNQPQHF.

This chain uses TRBV25-1 with TRBJ2-1; D is perhaps TRBD2 (6 bases). In germline, CDR1 is MGHDK, CDR2 SYGVNS. V gave up 8 bases and J gave up 8 bases, with 22 bases separating them. This CDR3 comprises 15 residues. CDR3 bases: TGTGCCAGCGCACCGCTAGCGAGAGCTGGCGATGAGCAGTTCTTC. Amino acids: CASAPLARAGDEQFF.

The chain uses TRBV20-1 and TRBJ2-1, with D unresolved. Germline loops: CDR1 DFQATT, CDR2 SNEGSKA (reference sequence). The ends were cut back, 4 bases at V and 2 bases at J, with 18 bases in the middle. This CDR3 comprises 16 residues. The CDR3 is CSANGLGPFPYNEQFF. As DNA, the CDR3 is TGCAGTGCTAACGGGTTAGGCCCCTTCCCCTACAATGAGCAGTTCTTC.

This clonotype was seen a few times. The chain employs TRBV6-1 and TRBJ2-5, with D perhaps being TRBD1 or TRBD2 (5 bases each). Germline loops: CDR1 MNHNS, CDR2 SASEGT. Trimming shortened V by 5 bases and J by 9 bases, and 22 bases separated the two germline ends. CDR3 size: 15 residues. The CDR3 loop is CASSPRDGQQIAQYF. Here the CDR3 DNA reads TGTGCCAGCAGTCCCCGGGACGGACAACAGATTGCCCAGTACTTC.

The chain is built from TRBV6-5 and TRBJ2-3, with 9 bases fitting TRBD2. From germline, CDR1 is MNHEY and CDR2 SVGAGI. Trimming cost V 6 bases and J 5 bases; bases outside gene matches: 3. This CDR3 has 13 amino acids. Written as DNA, the CDR3 is TGTGCCAGCAGGGGCGGGAGGGGAGATACGCAGTATTTT. As protein: CASRGGRGDTQYF.

The rearrangement links TRBV9 to TRBJ2-7; TRBD2 aligns across 8 bases. V lost 0 bases, J lost 7 bases, and 15 bases stayed unmatched. CDR1 is SGDLS, CDR2 YYNGEE, per germline. The CDR3 loop spans 17 amino acids. The CDR3 sequence: CASSVAEVAGRHNEQYF. CDR3 nucleotides: TGTGCCAGCAGCGTAGCTGAAGTAGCGGGAAGGCACAATGAGCAGTACTTC.

V is TRBV15 and J is TRBJ2-2; D is ambiguous. Per the germline V gene, CDR1 is LNHNV and CDR2 is YYDKDF (reference sequence). This CDR3 has 13 residues. V was pared by 3 bases and J by 7 bases, with 9 bases between. The CDR3 reads CATSRAVGGELFF. CDR3 nucleotides: TGTGCCACCAGCAGGGCGGTGGGCGGGGAGCTGTTTTTT.

This sequence joins TRBV9 and TRBJ2-3, with TRBD2 as a possible D gene (6 bases). This CDR3 contains 15 residues. V was cut by 7 bases and J by 2 bases, with 17 bases left in between. The V gene's germline CDR1 is SGDLS and CDR2 YYNGEE. The CDR3 region has the DNA TGTGCCAGCGCGGCCCTTTCGGGGGACACAGATACGCAGTATTTT. As protein: CASAALSGDTDTQYF.

The chain links TRBV7-6 to TRBJ2-1, with 7 bases aligning to TRBD1. The CDR3 length is 15 residues. CDR1 is SGHVS, CDR2 FNYEAQ, per germline. After removal of 5 bases from V and 6 bases from J, the junction contained 10 bases not matched to a gene. The CDR3 here is CASSSNLWTGNEQFF. CDR3 DNA sequence: TGTGCCAGCAGCAGTAATCTTTGGACAGGCAATGAGCAGTTCTTC.

The rearrangement uses TRBV5-1 and TRBJ2-5, with TRBD1 identical over 8 bases. The germline gives CDR1 SGHRS, CDR2 YFSETQ. The CDR3 sequence is 15 residues long. V dropped 0 bases and J dropped 6; count of bases not matched to a gene: 7. CDR3 in amino acids: CASSLAPGTGQTQYF. CDR3 DNA: TGCGCCAGCAGCTTGGCCCCCGGGACAGGCCAGACCCAGTACTTC.

The V gene is TRBV27, the J gene TRBJ2-4; possibly TRBD1 for D (7 bases). From germline, CDR1 is MNHEY and CDR2 SMNVEV (reference sequence). CDR3 length equals 17 residues. Trimming took 8 bases from V and 3 from J, leaving 23 bases between them. CDR3 in amino acids: CASPVEGRQGGKNIQYF. CDR3 nucleotide sequence: TGTGCCAGCCCGGTCGAGGGCAGACAGGGAGGCAAAAACATTCAGTACTTC.

This clonotype was picked up a small number of times. The chain couples TRBV3-1 to TRBJ2-1; the match to TRBD2 covers 14 bases. This CDR3 has 19 amino acids. In germline, CDR1 is LGHDT, CDR2 YNNKEL (reference sequence). The V and J ends lost 5 bases and 1 base, in that order; junction bases with no gene match: 10. CDR3 loop: CASSKSGLAGGSSYNEQFF. The CDR3 DNA sequence: TGTGCCAGCAGCAAAAGTGGACTAGCGGGAGGTTCTTCCTACAATGAGCAGTTCTTC.

This rearrangement joins TRBV20-1 to TRBJ2-7, with TRBD2 matching 14 bases. The CDR3 length is 17 residues. Germline loops: CDR1 DFQATT, CDR2 SNEGSKA (reference sequence). Unmatched junction bases numbered 10, after V lost 2 bases and J lost 4 bases. This chain's CDR3 is CSARPTSGRDNSYEQYF. Here the CDR3 DNA reads TGCAGTGCTAGACCGACTAGCGGGAGGGATAACTCGTACGAGCAGTACTTC.

The CDR3 DNA follows: TGTGCCAGCAGTGGGGACGGGACAGGGTTAGGAGATACGCAGTATTTT. Amino acid sequence: CASSGDGTGLGDTQYF. The chain uses TRBV2 and TRBJ2-3; the match to TRBD1 covers 9 bases. The CDR3 contains 16 residues. The V and J ends lost 4 bases and 5 bases, in that order; junction bases with no gene match: 10. Germline V lookup: CDR1 SNHLY, CDR2 FYNNEI.

This rearrangement joins TRBV5-5 to TRBJ2-7; D is possibly TRBD2 (5 bases). V lost 0 bases and J 9 bases, leaving 13 bases between the germline ends. The CDR3 totals 13 residues. CDR1 SGHKS and CDR2 YYEKEE come from the germline V gene (reference sequence). For the CDR3, the DNA is TGTGCCAGCAGCTTGGCCGAGGAGGTGGCGCAGTACTTC. Encoded protein: CASSLAEEVAQYF.

Only a few counts were recorded for this clonotype. The J gene is TRBJ2-1, the V gene TRBV7-9; TRBD2 agrees at 9 bases. The CDR3 is made up of 14 amino acids. The V segment lost 2 bases and the J segment 5 bases; nucleotides outside the gene matches: 1. CDR1 is SEHNR and CDR2 is FQNEAQ in the germline V gene (reference sequence). This CDR3 reads CASSLSSGDNEQFF. As DNA, the CDR3 is TGTGCCAGCAGCTTATCTAGCGGGGACAATGAGCAGTTCTTC. Looking up the rest from reference TRBV7-9 and TRBJ2-1 gives the full variable domain: DTGVSQNPRHKITKRGQNVTFRCDPISEHNRLYWYRQTLGQGPEFLTYFQNEAQLEKSRLLSDRFSAERPKGSFSTLEIQRTEQGDSAMYLCASSLSSGDNEQFFGPGTRLTVL.

This clonotype was detected a few times. The chain employs TRBV12-3 or TRBV12-4 and TRBJ1-1; 7 bases agree with TRBD1. V was clipped by 3 bases and J by 1 base; unmatched bases: 5. This CDR3 contains 15 residues. The CDR3 sequence: CASSFRGLSNTEAFF. The CDR3 bases are TGTGCCAGCAGTTTTAGGGGGCTCTCGAACACTGAAGCTTTCTTT.

This sequence joins TRBV25-1 and TRBJ1-5; D possibly corresponds to TRBD1 (5 bases). V shed 1 base and J shed 2 bases, with 18 bases lying between them. The V gene's germline CDR1 is MGHDK and CDR2 SYGVNS. The CDR3 totals 18 residues. The CDR3 region is CASSESSPQQGGNQPQHF. CDR3 nucleotide sequence: TGTGCCAGCAGTGAATCTAGTCCCCAACAAGGGGGCAATCAGCCCCAGCATTTT. The full variable domain, with the rest looked up from reference TRBV25-1 and TRBJ1-5, is EADIYQTPRYLVIGTGKKITLECSQTMGHDKMYWYQQDPGMELHLIHYSYGVNSTEKGDLSSESTVSRIRTEHFPLTLESARPSHTSQYLCASSESSPQQGGNQPQHFGDGTRLSIL.

The chain links TRBV20-1 to TRBJ2-1; D possibly corresponds to TRBD1 (6 bases). The CDR3 is made up of 12 amino acids. V gave up 5 bases and J gave up 9 bases, with 14 bases separating them. Germline loops: CDR1 DFQATT, CDR2 SNEGSKA (reference sequence). The chain's CDR3 is CSADDRPGEQFF. CDR3 bases: TGCAGTGCTGACGACAGGCCGGGTGAGCAGTTCTTC.

The genes are TRBV19 and TRBJ2-5; 10 bases match TRBD1. The tail of the sequence fits TRBJ2-7 better, so the J call may be wrong. The CDR3 extends over 16 amino acids. The germline V gene has CDR1 LNHDA and CDR2 SQIVND (reference sequence). The CDR3 nucleotides are TGTGCCAGTAGTATTTCCGGGACAGGGGTGTCCTACGAGCAGTACTTC. Translating it yields CASSISGTGVSYEQYF.

The chain links TRBV3-1 to TRBJ2-1; 8 nucleotides match TRBD2. J gave up 7 bases and V 6 bases, and 14 bases lay outside the gene matches. Germline V CDR1 and CDR2: LGHDT, YNNKEL (reference sequence). CDR3 length equals 16 residues. In DNA, the CDR3 is TGTGCCAGCAGTCAATATTCGGGACTAGAGGTGAATGAGCAGTTCTTC. Translating it yields CASSQYSGLEVNEQFF.

Only a few counts were recorded for this clonotype. The rearrangement joins TRBV27 to TRBJ1-1, with D perhaps matching TRBD1 (6 bases). The V gene lost 5 bases and the J gene lost 1 base, with 14 bases spanning the gap. The length of the CDR3 is 15 residues. CDR1 is MNHEY and CDR2 is SMNVEV in the germline V gene (reference sequence). This chain's CDR3 is CASSDTDRKNTEAFF. The CDR3, as DNA: TGTGCCAGCAGTGACACCGACAGGAAGAACACTGAAGCTTTCTTT.

This rearrangement joins TRBV7-2 to TRBJ2-7; D is perhaps TRBD2 (6 bases). Trimming left V 1 base short and J 3 bases short, with 13 bases between. The CDR3 is made up of 15 amino acids. CDR1 SGHTA and CDR2 FQGNSA come from the germline V gene. The CDR3 sequence: CASSLVVLAVYEQYF. DNA for the CDR3: TGTGCCAGCAGCTTAGTTGTACTAGCTGTCTACGAGCAGTACTTC.

J is TRBJ2-5 and V is TRBV12-3 or TRBV12-4; tentative D call: TRBD2 (6 bases). The CDR3 is 12 amino acids. Trimming removed 10 bases at V and 5 bases at J, with 14 bases between. The CDR3 bases are TGTGCCACTAGGCGGGACCTGGAGACCCAGTACTTC. Protein product: CATRRDLETQYF.

This rearrangement joins TRBV4-3 to TRBJ2-7; a possible D gene is TRBD2 (5 bases). V dropped 0 bases and J dropped 6 bases, with 21 bases sitting between them. The CDR3 has 17 residues. CDR1 is LGHNA and CDR2 is YSLEER in the germline V gene. CDR3 sequence reads: CASSQDGVGWLAAEQYF. CDR3 DNA sequence: TGCGCCAGCAGCCAAGATGGGGTAGGGTGGCTAGCCGCCGAGCAGTACTTC.